These 25 T cell receptor beta chains came from one sample sequenced in a study of identical twins. TCRdb fed the 5' RACE reads into MiXCR, producing one record per CDR3 protein. The sample lists approximately 1.8 million distinct CDR3 sequences; around a third were seen once. The material sequenced was cord blood. These receptors all stem from a newborn girl in good health.

In its sample, this clonotype was seen a few times. DNA of the CDR3: TGTGCCAGCAGCTTAGGCGGGAGAAACACCGGGGAGCTGTTTTTT. The encoded protein is CASSLGGRNTGELFF. The chain uses TRBV7-2 and TRBJ2-2; 7 bases align to TRBD2. The CDR3 is 15 amino acids. V shed 1 base, J shed 2 bases, and the junction held 1 base outside the gene matches. The V gene's germline CDR1 is SGHTA and CDR2 FQGNSA.

The genes are TRBV7-8 and TRBJ2-3; perhaps TRBD2 as D (7 bases). Between the trimmed V and J ends, which lost 6 bases and 14 bases, there was a span of 18 bases. Germline loops: CDR1 SGHVS, CDR2 FQNEAQ. There are 12 residues in the CDR3. CDR3 region: CASRQGSGRRYF. The CDR3 DNA reads as TGTGCCAGCAGGCAGGGGTCCGGGAGGAGGTATTTT.

In this sample, this clonotype turned up once. V gene TRBV2 combines with J gene TRBJ2-7, with D perhaps matching TRBD1 (6 bases). Trimming shortened V by 9 bases and J by 0 bases, and 12 bases separated the two germline ends. The CDR3 contains 13 residues. Germline CDR1 reads SNHLY; CDR2 reads FYNNEI. CDR3 sequence: CARSGTNSYEQYF. In DNA, the CDR3 is TGTGCCAGGTCCGGGACAAACTCCTACGAGCAGTACTTC.

This clonotype was detected ten times or more. V is TRBV10-3 and J is TRBJ2-6; D is ambiguous. Germline V gene sequence: CDR1 ENHRY, CDR2 SYGVKD. V dropped 0 bases and J dropped 3 bases, with 3 bases sitting between them. The CDR3 contains 14 residues. CDR3 sequence reads: CAISESSGANVLTF. CDR3 nucleotides: TGTGCCATCAGTGAGTCGAGTGGGGCCAACGTCCTGACTTTC.

This clonotype was recorded at least ten times. The gene calls are TRBV6-1 and TRBJ1-1; a weak D match, TRBD1 (5 bases). The CDR3 spans 14 residues. Germline CDR1 MNHNS, CDR2 SASEGT. V was clipped by 1 base and J by 0 bases, with 6 bases between them. The CDR3 nucleotides are TGTGCCAGCAGTGAAGGGACACTGAACACTGAAGCTTTCTTT. Protein sequence: CASSEGTLNTEAFF.

The chain uses TRBV6-1 and TRBJ2-3; no reliable D call. The germline gives CDR1 MNHNS, CDR2 SASEGT. V lost 1 base to trimming and J lost 4 bases, with 18 bases between them. The CDR3 has 17 residues. Written as DNA, the CDR3 is TGTGCCAGCAGTGAAGATGGGCGGCTAGTGGGGTCAGATACGCAGTATTTT. Its protein product is CASSEDGRLVGSDTQYF.

The gene calls are TRBV28 and TRBJ2-7; tentatively, D is TRBD2 (5 bases). This CDR3 has 12 residues. Trimming took 7 bases from V and 2 from J, leaving 9 bases between them. Germline V gene sequence: CDR1 MDHEN, CDR2 SYDVKM. The CDR3 region is CASTDYAYEQYF. Written as DNA, the CDR3 is TGTGCCAGCACCGACTATGCCTACGAGCAGTACTTC.

This clonotype appeared a few times. The chain is built from TRBV24-1 and TRBJ1-2; the D gene is possibly TRBD1 (5 bases). The V gene lost 3 bases and the J gene lost 5 bases, with 9 bases spanning the gap. The CDR3 covers 13 residues. Germline loops: CDR1 KGHDR, CDR2 SFDVKD. CDR3 region: CATSDGDGYGYTF. CDR3 coding DNA: TGTGCCACCAGTGATGGGGACGGGTATGGCTACACCTTC.

The sample holds a few counts of this clonotype. This rearrangement joins TRBV6-1 to TRBJ2-7; D may be TRBD2 (5 bases). Trimming took 6 bases from V and 3 from J, leaving 12 bases between them. The germline gives CDR1 MNHNS, CDR2 SASEGT. The CDR3 sequence is 13 residues long. The CDR3 reads CASREVGVYEQYF. The CDR3 coding sequence is TGTGCCAGCAGGGAGGTTGGGGTCTACGAGCAGTACTTC.

This clonotype was observed many times. V usage is TRBV29-1 and J usage is TRBJ2-1; the D is unclear. The CDR3 runs to 13 residues. The germline CDR1 and CDR2 sequences are SQVTM and ANQGSEA. Between the trimmed V and J ends, which lost 7 bases and 8 bases, there was a span of 18 bases. CDR3 coding DNA: TGCAGCGCCTCCAGCGAACAGCCCGATGAGCAGTTCTTC. It specifies CSASSEQPDEQFF.

The V gene is TRBV6-5, the J gene TRBJ2-3; D might be TRBD2 (6 bases). With 6 bases removed from V and 1 base from J, the gap between germline ends came to 17 bases. The CDR3 runs to 16 residues. Germline V gene sequence: CDR1 MNHEY, CDR2 SVGAGI. The CDR3 protein is CASRHRRGGGTDTQYF. For the CDR3, the DNA is TGTGCCAGCAGGCACAGACGGGGAGGCGGCACAGATACGCAGTATTTT.

The chain recombines TRBV7-6 with TRBJ1-2; tentative D call: TRBD1 (5 bases). CDR1 and CDR2 (germline): SGHVS, FNYEAQ. The CDR3 extends over 15 amino acids. The V and J ends lost 5 bases and 4 bases respectively, with 17 bases between them. The CDR3 protein is CASSGPPGPTYGYTF. Here the CDR3 DNA reads TGTGCCAGCAGCGGACCGCCGGGACCGACCTATGGCTACACCTTC.

The chain employs TRBV21-1 and TRBJ2-7; TRBD1, the table's D call, was not compared with the DNA. The end of the DNA is better explained by TRBJ2-5, so the J call may be wrong. TRBV21-1 is a recognized pseudogene. This CDR3 is 15 amino acids long. The CDR3 here is CASSKDKVRGETQYF. In nucleotides, the CDR3 is TGTGCCAGCAGCAAAGATAAAGTGAGGGGGGAGACCCAGTACTTC.

The rearrangement joins TRBV9 to TRBJ2-7, with 10 bases that match TRBD1. This CDR3 contains 16 residues. CDR1 SGDLS and CDR2 YYNGEE come from the germline V gene. V shed 3 bases, J shed 5 bases, and the junction held 11 bases outside the gene matches. The DNA for the CDR3 is TGTGCCAGCAGCGGCGAGGGATTCGGGACAGGGGACGAGCAGTACTTC. The encoded protein is CASSGEGFGTGDEQYF.

The rearrangement uses TRBV12-3 or TRBV12-4 and TRBJ2-1; tentatively, D is TRBD1 or TRBD2 (5 bases each). The CDR3 has 14 residues. The V end lost 8 bases, the J end lost 4 bases, and 15 bases lay between the germline ends. CDR3 region: CASDLDGGYNEQFF. CDR3 nucleotides: TGTGCCAGCGATTTAGATGGGGGATACAATGAGCAGTTCTTC.

The rearrangement uses TRBV24-1 and TRBJ2-5; D is perhaps TRBD1 (5 bases). Germline V gene lookup returns CDR1 KGHDR and CDR2 SFDVKD. The CDR3 consists of 13 residues. V shed 6 bases and J shed 11 bases, with 18 bases lying between them. This CDR3 reads CATSFAGPSEQYF. DNA of the CDR3: TGTGCCACCAGTTTTGCAGGGCCATCTGAGCAGTACTTC.

Remarks on this clonotype: A much larger clone lies a single base off, so this may be a read error. This sequence joins TRBV12-3 or TRBV12-4 and TRBJ2-1, with 11 positions matching TRBD2. After removal of 5 bases from V and 8 bases from J, the junction contained 8 bases not matched to a gene. CDR3 size: 15 residues. Here the CDR3 reads CASSTYSGRADEQFF. CDR3 coding DNA: TGTGCCAGCAGTACTTATAGCGGGAGGGCGGATGAGCAGTTCTTC.

CDR3 protein: CATSEGALGEQFF. In DNA form, the CDR3 reads TGTGCCACTTCAGAAGGGGCTTTAGGTGAGCAGTTCTTC. The chain recombines TRBV19 with TRBJ2-1; possibly TRBD1 for D (5 bases). The CDR3 loop spans 13 amino acids. V gave up 10 bases and J gave up 9 bases, with 19 bases separating them. The V gene's germline CDR1 is LNHDA and CDR2 SQIVND (reference sequence).

CDR3 DNA sequence: TGTGCCAGCAGTGAACTCTGGGTAAGCAATCAGCCCCAGCATTTT. Translating it yields CASSELWVSNQPQHF. The chain couples TRBV6-1 to TRBJ1-5; no definite D call. Trimming pared 2 bases from V and 1 base from J, leaving 9 bases between. The CDR3 sequence is 15 residues long. Germline CDR1 MNHNS, CDR2 SASEGT.

The chain is built from TRBV7-8 and TRBJ1-2; D not resolved. CDR3 length: 13 residues. Germline loops: CDR1 SGHVS, CDR2 FQNEAQ. Trimming left V 5 bases short and J 8 bases short, with 15 bases between. CDR3 DNA: TGTGCCAGCAGCCCCGACCCAATGGGGGGCTACACCTTC. The encoded protein is CASSPDPMGGYTF.

The DNA for the CDR3 is TGTGCCAGCAGTTTATTAGGACTAGCGGGAGGGCTAACCTACAATGAGCAGTTCTTC. Translation gives CASSLLGLAGGLTYNEQFF. The gene calls are TRBV27 and TRBJ2-1, with 15 bases lining up with TRBD2. This CDR3 comprises 19 residues. The germline CDR1 and CDR2 sequences are MNHEY and SMNVEV (reference sequence). The trim removed 1 base at V and 2 bases at J, leaving 6 bases unmatched.

The CDR3 sequence: CSARDSRKVAGVQNEQYF. In nucleotides, the CDR3 is TGCAGTGCTAGAGATTCCCGCAAGGTAGCGGGAGTTCAGAATGAGCAGTACTTC. This chain connects TRBV20-1 to TRBJ2-1; 9 nucleotides line up with TRBD2. Gene TRBJ2-7 matches the end of the DNA better, so the J call may be wrong. This CDR3 is built from 18 residues. Germline V gives CDR1 DFQATT, CDR2 SNEGSKA (reference sequence).

The V gene is TRBV7-9, the J gene TRBJ1-6; 7 bases map to TRBD1. J was trimmed by 6 bases and V by 6 bases; bases with no gene match: 5. CDR1 is SEHNR, CDR2 FQNEAQ, per germline (reference sequence). CDR3 length equals 14 residues. In DNA form, the CDR3 reads TGTGCCAGCAGAGAGACAGGGACTAATTCACCCCTCCACTTT. Its translation is CASRETGTNSPLHF.

This clonotype was recorded only once. The rearrangement links TRBV5-1 to TRBJ2-1, with D unresolved. The CDR3 is 14 amino acids. Trimming stripped 3 bases from V and 7 bases from J, with 14 bases between. Germline V gives CDR1 SGHRS, CDR2 YFSETQ. CDR3 coding DNA: TGCGCCAGCAGCTCCCAACATCTAGTTAATGAGCAGTTCTTC. Protein product: CASSSQHLVNEQFF.

This clonotype was counted between two and nine times. V is TRBV12-3 or TRBV12-4 and J is TRBJ1-2, with TRBD1 identical over 7 bases. V trimming: 4 bases; J trimming: 5 bases; junction bases outside the gene matches: 10. This CDR3 is 15 amino acids long. The CDR3 DNA follows: TGTGCCAGCAGTTCCTCGACAGGGTTAGGGTATGGCTACACCTTC. Translation: CASSSSTGLGYGYTF.